This T cell receptor beta chain was captured in a study of T cell responses to AZD1222 COVID-19 vaccine (dated by TCRdb to the early 2020s). In terms of the full investigation: Because spike-specific TCR depth and breadth did not differ between the two schedules, AZD1222 recipients who got a second dose at roughly 4 weeks were pooled with those who got a second dose at roughly 12 weeks. Trial participants were enrolled into age subgroups of 18-55, 56-69 and 70-plus years, which contained about 150, 28 and 57 TCR-sequenced participants, respectively. TCR sequencing covered some 240 trial participants: 207 given two doses of AZD1222 and 26 given two doses of MenACWY control vaccine.

CDR1 and CDR2 were assigned from the germline V gene (reference sequence) as LGHDT and YNNKEL. Trimming takes 0 bases from V and 1 base from J, and the germline ends sit 9 bases apart. There are 15 amino acids in the CDR3, from cysteine to phenylalanine inclusive. Of all the DNA, just the CDR3 is kept, 45 bases in frame from base 1. About this clone: Its recognized antigen is unknown. No much larger clonotype is one base removed from it; base qualities were not supplied.

The CDR3 regions of human TCRbeta chains were analyzed by immunosequencing. As for how the authors treated the data: Repertoire TCRs were matched against a reference library of SARS-CoV-2-specific TCRs generated with the MIRA antigen-specificity platform. Breadth was defined as the fraction of unique TCRs that were SARS-CoV-2-associated. Depth was defined as the fraction of total T cells that were SARS-CoV-2-associated. Using the MIRA data, each spike-specific TCR was mapped to the spike region that the TCR reacts to and placed in a CD4 or CD8 class. Log10-transformed breadth and depth values were compared by one-way ANOVA with Sidak's multiple comparisons tests. The table was pulled from immuneACCESS by TCRdb, which kept in-frame rearrangements only. Such tables lose some clones; where checked, under half of the loss comes from unresolved V genes, and the rest has no known cause. The V and J calls and the clone size are those of that table, but D and trimming were determined from the DNA. The sample table lists roughly 100,000 clones, over 80% of them with a count of one. The ten largest make up less than 9.5% of the sample.

The study at large found these results: Because no day 14 peak-response samples were available, repertoires were characterized only after the peak T cell response. Participants were mostly white British and included more females than males, and it was suggested by the authors that clonal diversity may have been underestimated. The 56-69-year group was small, and its depth increase did not reach significance, likely because of low power. Only 5 to 7 AZD1222 recipients were SARS-CoV-2 seropositive at baseline, limiting conclusions about previously exposed vaccinees. After two AZD1222 doses, spike-specific TCR breadth and depth were significantly higher than at day 0 and than in MenACWY recipients. The whole spike protein was spanned by vaccine-associated CD4 TCRs, and dominant responses were seen in regions 160-218 and 743-854. Reportedly, close to half of the unique spike-specific TCRs recognized epitopes lying outside the regions that are mutated in the B.1.351 and B.1.1.7 variants.

The sample's time point label, decoded: baseline before first vaccination. The vaccinee samples were drawn from two UK trials, COV001 and COV002, one of which was a single-blind randomized controlled phase 2/3 trial testing AZD1222 (ChAdOx1 nCoV-19) in healthy adults. Trial participant PBMC samples were collected at day 0 and day 28 after the second dose for TCRbeta chain sequencing. Rearrangement joined TRBV3-1 (or the pseudogene TRBV3-2) to TRBJ1-1, with no reliable assignment of the D segment. The sample was peripheral blood, taken on day 0 of AZD1222 vaccination. The source of this sequence is an adult in good health. The CDR3 region has the sequence CASSQEGRQNTEAFF. Read as DNA, the sequence is TGTGCCAGCAGCCAAGAAGGCAGGCAGAACACTGAAGCTTTCTTT.